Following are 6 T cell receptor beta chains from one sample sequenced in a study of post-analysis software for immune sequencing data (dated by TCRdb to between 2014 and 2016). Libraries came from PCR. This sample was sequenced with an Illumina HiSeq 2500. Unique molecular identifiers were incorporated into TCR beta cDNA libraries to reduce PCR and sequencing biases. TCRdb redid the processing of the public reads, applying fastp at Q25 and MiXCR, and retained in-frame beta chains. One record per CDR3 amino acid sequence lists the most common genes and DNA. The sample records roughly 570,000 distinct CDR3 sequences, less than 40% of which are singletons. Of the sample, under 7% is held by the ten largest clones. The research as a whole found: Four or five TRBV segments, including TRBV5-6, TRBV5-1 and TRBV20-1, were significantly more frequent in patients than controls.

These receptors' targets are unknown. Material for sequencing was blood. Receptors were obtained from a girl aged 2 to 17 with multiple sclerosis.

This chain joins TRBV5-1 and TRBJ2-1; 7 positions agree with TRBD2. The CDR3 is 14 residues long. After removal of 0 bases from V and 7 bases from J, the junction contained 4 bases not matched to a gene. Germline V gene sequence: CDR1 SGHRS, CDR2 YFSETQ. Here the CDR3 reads CASSLVGGKNEQFF. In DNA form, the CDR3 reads TGCGCCAGCAGCTTGGTCGGGGGGAAGAATGAGCAGTTCTTC.

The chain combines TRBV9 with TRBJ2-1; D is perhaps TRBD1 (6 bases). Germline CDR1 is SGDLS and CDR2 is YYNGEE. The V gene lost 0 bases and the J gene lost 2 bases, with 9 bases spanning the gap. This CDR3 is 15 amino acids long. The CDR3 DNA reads TGTGCCAGCAGCGTAGGCAACAGGGCCTACAATGAGCAGTTCTTC. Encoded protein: CASSVGNRAYNEQFF.

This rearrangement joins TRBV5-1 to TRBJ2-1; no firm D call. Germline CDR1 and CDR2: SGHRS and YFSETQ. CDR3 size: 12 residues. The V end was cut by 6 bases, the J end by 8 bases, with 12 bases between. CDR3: CASMGRLDEQFF. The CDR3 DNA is TGCGCCAGCATGGGCCGTTTGGATGAGCAGTTCTTC.

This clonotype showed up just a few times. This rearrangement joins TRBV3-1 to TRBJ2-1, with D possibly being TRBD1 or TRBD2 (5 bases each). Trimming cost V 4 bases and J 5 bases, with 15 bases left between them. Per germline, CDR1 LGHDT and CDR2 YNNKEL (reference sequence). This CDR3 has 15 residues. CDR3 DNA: TGTGCCAGCAGCCTTATCGAGGGGCGGAACAATGAGCAGTTCTTC. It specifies CASSLIEGRNNEQFF.

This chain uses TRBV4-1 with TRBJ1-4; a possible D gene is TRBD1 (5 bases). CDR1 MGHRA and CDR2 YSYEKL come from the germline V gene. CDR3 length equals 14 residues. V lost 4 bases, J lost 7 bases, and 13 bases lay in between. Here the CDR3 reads CASSLLEGPEKLFF. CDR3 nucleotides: TGCGCCAGCAGCCTCCTCGAGGGACCTGAAAAACTGTTTTTT.

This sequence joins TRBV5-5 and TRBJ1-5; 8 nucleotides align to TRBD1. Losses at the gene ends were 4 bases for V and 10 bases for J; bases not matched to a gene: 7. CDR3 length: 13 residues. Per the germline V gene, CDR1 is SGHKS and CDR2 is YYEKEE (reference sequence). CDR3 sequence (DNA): TGTGCCAGCAGCCAAATCCCAGGGGGCCCCCAGCATTTT. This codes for CASSQIPGGPQHF.